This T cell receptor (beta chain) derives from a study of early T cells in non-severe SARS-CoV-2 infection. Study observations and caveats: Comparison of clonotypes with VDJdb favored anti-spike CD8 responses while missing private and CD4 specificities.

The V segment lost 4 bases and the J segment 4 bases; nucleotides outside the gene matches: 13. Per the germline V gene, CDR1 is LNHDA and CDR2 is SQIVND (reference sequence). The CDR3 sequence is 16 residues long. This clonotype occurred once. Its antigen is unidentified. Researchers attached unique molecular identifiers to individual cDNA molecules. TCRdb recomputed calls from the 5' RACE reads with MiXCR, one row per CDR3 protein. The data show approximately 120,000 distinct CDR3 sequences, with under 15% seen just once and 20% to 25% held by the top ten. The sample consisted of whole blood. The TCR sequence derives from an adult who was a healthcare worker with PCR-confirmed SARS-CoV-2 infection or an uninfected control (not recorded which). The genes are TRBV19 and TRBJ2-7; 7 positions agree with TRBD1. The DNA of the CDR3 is TGTGCCAGTAGTACGCGGACAGGCCTAACGATGTACGAGCAGTACTTC. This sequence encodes CASSTRTGLTMYEQYF.